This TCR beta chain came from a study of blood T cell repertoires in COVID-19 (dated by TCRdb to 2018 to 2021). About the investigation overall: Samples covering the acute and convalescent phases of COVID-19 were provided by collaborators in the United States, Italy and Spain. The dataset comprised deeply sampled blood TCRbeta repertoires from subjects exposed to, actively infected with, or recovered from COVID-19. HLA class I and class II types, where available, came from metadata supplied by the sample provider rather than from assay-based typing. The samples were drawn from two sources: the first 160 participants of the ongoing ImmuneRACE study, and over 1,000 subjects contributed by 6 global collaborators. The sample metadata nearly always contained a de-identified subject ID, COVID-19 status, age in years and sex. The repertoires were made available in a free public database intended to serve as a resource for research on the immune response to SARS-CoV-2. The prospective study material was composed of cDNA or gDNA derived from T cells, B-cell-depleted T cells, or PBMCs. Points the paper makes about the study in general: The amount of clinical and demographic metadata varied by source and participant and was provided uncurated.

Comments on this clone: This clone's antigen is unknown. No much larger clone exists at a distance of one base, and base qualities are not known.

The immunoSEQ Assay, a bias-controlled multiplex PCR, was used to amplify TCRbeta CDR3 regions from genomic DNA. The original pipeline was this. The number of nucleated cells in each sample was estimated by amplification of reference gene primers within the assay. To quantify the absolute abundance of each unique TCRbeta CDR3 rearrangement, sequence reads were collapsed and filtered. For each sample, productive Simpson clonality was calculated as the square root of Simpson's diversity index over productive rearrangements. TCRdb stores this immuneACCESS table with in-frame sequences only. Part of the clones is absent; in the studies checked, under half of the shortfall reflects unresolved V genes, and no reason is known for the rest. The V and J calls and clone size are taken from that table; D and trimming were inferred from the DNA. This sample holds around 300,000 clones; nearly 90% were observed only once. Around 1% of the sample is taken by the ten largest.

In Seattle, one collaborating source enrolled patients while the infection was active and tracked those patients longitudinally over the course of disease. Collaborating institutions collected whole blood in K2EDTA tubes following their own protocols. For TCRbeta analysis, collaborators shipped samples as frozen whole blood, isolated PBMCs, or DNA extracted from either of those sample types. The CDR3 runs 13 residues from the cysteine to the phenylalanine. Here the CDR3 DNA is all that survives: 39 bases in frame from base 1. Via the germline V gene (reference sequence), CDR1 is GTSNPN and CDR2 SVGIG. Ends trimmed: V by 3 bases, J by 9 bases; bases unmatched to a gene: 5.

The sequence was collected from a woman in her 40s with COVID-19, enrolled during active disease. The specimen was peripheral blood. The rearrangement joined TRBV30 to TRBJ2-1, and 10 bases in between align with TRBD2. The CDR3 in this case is CAWRTSGTTEQFF. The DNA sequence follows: TGTGCCTGGAGAACTAGCGGGACGACTGAGCAGTTCTTC.